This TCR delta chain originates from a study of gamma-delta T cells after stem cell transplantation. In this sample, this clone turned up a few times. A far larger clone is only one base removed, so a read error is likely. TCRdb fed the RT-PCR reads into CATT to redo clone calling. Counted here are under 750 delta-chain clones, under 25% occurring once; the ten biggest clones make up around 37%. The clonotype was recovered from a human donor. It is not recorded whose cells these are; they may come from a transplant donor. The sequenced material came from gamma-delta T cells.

This chain's CDR3 is CACDDLGEYRTDKLIF. As DNA, the CDR3 is TGTGCCTGTGACGACCTTGGGGAATACCGTACCGATAAACTCATCTTT. The J gene is TRDJ1, the V gene TRDV2; maybe TRDD3 (5 bases). Germline-derived CDR1 and CDR2 are GEAIGNYY and EKD. The length of the CDR3 is 16 residues. Trimming removed 3 bases from V and 2 bases from J, with 18 bases in between.